The text below deals with one T cell receptor beta chain. TCRdb fed the 5' RACE reads into MiXCR, producing one record per CDR3 protein. The table has about 520,000 distinct CDR3 sequences, 22% seen once. The data were obtained in a study of identical twins. Trimming cost V 2 bases and J 7 bases, with 12 bases left between them. The CDR3 totals 14 residues. Germline V lookup: CDR1 MNHEY, CDR2 SVGEGT. These sequences were also reported in another study, on T cells expressing NK-cell markers.

The origin of this receptor is a woman between 18 and 30 years old in good health. The sequencing input was CD4+ T cells sorted from blood. The chain combines TRBV6-2 or TRBV6-3 with TRBJ2-1; D perhaps matches TRBD2 (5 bases). CDR3 sequence: CASSYTPTRNEQFF. CDR3 bases: TGTGCCAGCAGTTACACTCCAACTAGGAATGAGCAGTTCTTC.